Listed here is a single TCR beta chain. The source of the sample is a study of OX40 agonist ivuxolimab in advanced cancers. At the level of the study: Patients undergoing dose escalation presented with hepatocellular carcinoma, melanoma, renal cell or head and neck cancer.

Profiling relied on immunoSEQ multiplex PCR, and the TCRdb table lists in-frame clones only, not all of them. The sample has approximately 64,000 clones, about nine tenths seen once. Looked up from germline, CDR1 is MDHEN and CDR2 is SYDVKM. This CDR3 is 13 amino acids long. V lost 4 bases and J lost 4, with 10 bases in between. The V gene is TRBV28, the J gene TRBJ1-1; D is perhaps TRBD1 (5 bases). The sample in question was CD4+ or CD8+ T cells sorted from blood, obtained in a trial of the OX40 agonist ivuxolimab. This clonotype was obtained from an adult with an advanced solid tumor such as melanoma, head and neck, liver or kidney cancer. The CDR3 DNA reads as TGTGCCAGCAGTTGGAAGGGGACCACTGAAGCTTTCTTT. It specifies CASSWKGTTEAFF.